This T cell receptor beta chain was recovered during a study of blood T cells in healthy people across ages. A second roughly 6 to 11 cycle PCR used barcoded and J-beta primers. In TCRdb, the 5' RACE reads were re-called with MiXCR into one record per CDR3 protein. The repertoire holds about 290,000 distinct CDR3 sequences, with 25% to 30% as singletons. The study drew donors from healthy Caucasian individuals in Russia aged about 6 to 95. Germline V gives CDR1 MGHRA, CDR2 YSYEKL. Trimming shortened V by 8 bases and J by 0 bases, and 20 bases separated the two germline ends. The CDR3 length is 16 residues.

The genes are TRBV4-1 and TRBJ2-7; D gene unclear. The receptor was derived from a woman aged 70-85 years in good health. Material: blood. Written as DNA, the CDR3 is TGCGCCAGCCCCTTCAACCGCCTCATTCGCTCCTACGAGCAGTACTTC. Translation gives CASPFNRLIRSYEQYF.